The clone carrying this TCR beta chain has a single count. What it binds is not known. The record originates from a study of cytomegalovirus exposure and HLA in healthy donors. Produced via immunoSEQ multiplex PCR; TCRdb's table is partial and in-frame only. The sample holds about 310,000 clones, 70% to 90% seen once. Germline assignment: CDR1 MNHEY and CDR2 SMNVEV (reference sequence). Deletions cut 6 bases from V and 4 bases from J, with 12 bases between. CDR3 length: 14 residues. Study outcomes and limitations: The authors confirmed in vitro that three CMV-associated chains were specific for CMV antigens.

The study drew the donors from its roughly 120-subject validation cohort, separate from the approximately 700-subject first cohort. Specimen: PBMCs. V and J are TRBV27 and TRBJ1-4; no clear D. The source of this sequence is a man aged 25 to 45 in good health and CMV-seronegative. For the CDR3, the DNA is TGTGCCAGCAGCTACCCCCCAGGTAATGAAAAACTGTTTTTT. Translating gives CASSYPPGNEKLFF.